This TCR beta chain was found in a study of shared clonotypes between healthy human individuals. Concerning this clone itself: Its antigen is not known.

CD45RO-negative CD8 cells positively selected for CCR7 made up the naive population, which excluded terminally differentiated effector memory CD45RA+ cells. All donors qualified as healthy HIV-negative adults and had experienced no recent acute infections or vaccinations. Authors' analysis steps: ImmunoSEQ output lacked quality scores and full-length reads, limiting matched filtering. Data came from immunoSEQ multiplex PCR; TCRdb stores just in-frame clones and leaves some out. The DNA gave D and trimming, while V, J and clone size come from that table. Among nearly 600,000 clones listed, roughly 95% were seen once. General study findings and limits: Lower generation probabilities were found for non-shared clonotypes than for those shared by all four donors. Incomplete sequencing of sorted subsets was indicated by rarefaction despite large depth.

Germline V lookup: CDR1 LNHDA, CDR2 SQIVND (reference sequence). This CDR3 region has 16 residues. The ends were cut back, 5 bases at V and 0 bases at J, with 14 bases in the middle. The gene calls are TRBV19 and TRBJ1-5, with D hard to call. The sequenced material came from naive CD8+ T cells sorted from blood. The clonotype was recovered from a woman under 40 in good health. The CDR3 spells CASSELAAYSNQPQHF. DNA for the CDR3: TGTGCCAGTAGTGAATTGGCAGCTTATAGCAATCAGCCCCAGCATTTT.